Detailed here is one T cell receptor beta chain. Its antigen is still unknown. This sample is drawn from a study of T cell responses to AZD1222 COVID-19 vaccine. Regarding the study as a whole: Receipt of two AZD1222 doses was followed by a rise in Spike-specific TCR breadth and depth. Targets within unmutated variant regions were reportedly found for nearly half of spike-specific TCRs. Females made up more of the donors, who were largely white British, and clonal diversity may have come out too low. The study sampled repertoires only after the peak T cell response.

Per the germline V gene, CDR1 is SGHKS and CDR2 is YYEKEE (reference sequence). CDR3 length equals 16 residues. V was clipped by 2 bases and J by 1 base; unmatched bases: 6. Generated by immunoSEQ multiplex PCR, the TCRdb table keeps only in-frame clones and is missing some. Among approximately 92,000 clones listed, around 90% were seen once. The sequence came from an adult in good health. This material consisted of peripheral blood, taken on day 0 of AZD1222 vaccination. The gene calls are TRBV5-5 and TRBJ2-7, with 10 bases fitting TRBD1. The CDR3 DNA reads TGTGCCAGCAGCTTACTCGGACAGGGGGTTTCCTACGAGCAGTACTTC. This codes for CASSLLGQGVSYEQYF.